The 5 T cell receptor beta chains below all came from one sample that was sequenced in a study of blood T cell repertoires in COVID-19. Clones were read by immunoSEQ multiplex PCR, and TCRdb kept only the in-frame ones, dropping some. The sample holds about 160,000 clones, 85% seen once. The sequencing sample was made of peripheral blood. The receptors derive from a man aged 40-50 years with acute or convalescent COVID-19.

The chain has TRBV7-9 and TRBJ2-1; 10 bases align to TRBD2. Trimming removed 3 bases from V and 7 bases from J; junction bases left unmatched: 9. The CDR3 loop spans 16 amino acids. The germline V gene has CDR1 SEHNR and CDR2 FQNEAQ (reference sequence). The CDR3 region has the DNA TGTGCCAGCAGCTTGCAAGCGGGGGGGCCCCCTAATGAGCAGTTCTTC. This encodes CASSLQAGGPPNEQFF.

This rearrangement joins TRBV25-1 to TRBJ2-1; TRBD1 aligns across 8 bases. Germline CDR1 reads MGHDK; CDR2 reads SYGVNS. CDR3 length: 16 residues. V lost 4 bases and J lost 7; bases outside the gene matches: 12. The CDR3 sequence: CASSAPTGAAWNEQFF. CDR3 nucleotides: TGTGCCAGCAGTGCCCCGACAGGGGCAGCCTGGAATGAGCAGTTCTTC.

The chain recombines TRBV18 with TRBJ2-7, with D perhaps matching TRBD1 (6 bases). This CDR3 has 14 residues. V shed 0 bases and J shed 2 bases, with 8 bases lying between them. Germline V gene data show CDR1 as KGHSH and CDR2 as LQKENI. The CDR3 spells CASSPPTGTYEQYF. The CDR3 region has the DNA TGTGCCAGCTCACCACCGACAGGAACCTACGAGCAGTACTTC. The full variable domain, its missing parts supplied by reference TRBV18 and TRBJ2-7, is NAGVMQNPRHLVRRRGQEARLRCSPMKGHSHVYWYRQLPEEGLKFMVYLQKENIIDESGMPKERFSAEFPKEGPSILRIQQVVRGDSAAYFCASSPPTGTYEQYFGPGTRLTVT.

The chain has TRBV6-5 and TRBJ2-7; the D is unclear. The V gene lost 2 bases and the J gene lost 4 bases, with 9 bases spanning the gap. CDR3 length: 13 residues. CDR1 is MNHEY, CDR2 SVGAGI, per germline. CDR3 nucleotide sequence: TGTGCCAGCAGTTACATAGACACTTACGAGCAGTACTTC. Its translation is CASSYIDTYEQYF.

J is TRBJ1-3 and V is TRBV5-6; no clear D. CDR3 length: 14 amino acids. With 7 bases removed from V and 0 bases from J, the gap between germline ends came to 11 bases. The V gene's germline CDR1 is SGHDT and CDR2 YYEEEE. The DNA of the CDR3 is TGTGCCAGCGTCCGACGGAGCTCTGGAAACACCATATATTTT. It codes for CASVRRSSGNTIYF.